This T cell receptor beta chain was sequenced for a study of Ad26.COV2.S vaccination and SARS-CoV-2 variants. Study-level information: Ad26.COV2.S given intramuscularly, once or twice 56 days apart. Points from the study as a whole: Breadth, reportedly substantial, characterized the spike-specific CD8+ and CD4+ T cell responses after vaccination.

The length of the CDR3 is 15 residues. V lost 4 bases and J lost 7, with 14 bases in between. Per the germline V gene, CDR1 is MGHRA and CDR2 is YSYEKL. Comment on this clone: The antigen remains unidentified.

Some clones are missing from TCRdb's copy, which holds only in-frame ones; the method was immunoSEQ multiplex PCR. The sample shows around 250,000 clones, 87% of them seen only once. The treatment: roughly 20 received Ad26.COV2.S at low or high dose, single or two shots; 5 received placebo; per-sample allocation not given. Vaccine and placebo recipients were sampled on day 63 after the first injection. Within Boston, the person who donated was an adult of 18-55 years. What was given as vaccine was an Ad26 vector encoding Wuhan-strain SARS-CoV-2 spike. The source was peripheral blood, collected in a trial of Ad26.COV2.S vaccine versus placebo. The receptor was isolated from a person aged 18-60 years who received the Ad26.COV2.S COVID-19 vaccine or a placebo. This rearrangement joins TRBV4-1 to TRBJ1-6; tentatively, D is TRBD1 (5 bases). CDR3 sequence reads: CASSLLGGTNSPLHF. In DNA form, the CDR3 reads TGCGCCAGCAGCCTCCTTGGGGGGACGAATTCACCCCTCCACTTT.